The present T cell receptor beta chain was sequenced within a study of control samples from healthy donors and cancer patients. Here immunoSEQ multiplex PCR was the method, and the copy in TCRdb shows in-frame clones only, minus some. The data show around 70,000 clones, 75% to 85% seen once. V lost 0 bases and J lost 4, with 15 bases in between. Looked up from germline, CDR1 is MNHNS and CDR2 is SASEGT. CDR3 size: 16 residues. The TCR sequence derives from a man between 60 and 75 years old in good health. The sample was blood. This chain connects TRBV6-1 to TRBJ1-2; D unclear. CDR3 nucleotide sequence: TGTGCCAGCAGTGAAGCGCTTCGTCCGACGACCTATGGCTACACCTTC. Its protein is CASSEALRPTTYGYTF.